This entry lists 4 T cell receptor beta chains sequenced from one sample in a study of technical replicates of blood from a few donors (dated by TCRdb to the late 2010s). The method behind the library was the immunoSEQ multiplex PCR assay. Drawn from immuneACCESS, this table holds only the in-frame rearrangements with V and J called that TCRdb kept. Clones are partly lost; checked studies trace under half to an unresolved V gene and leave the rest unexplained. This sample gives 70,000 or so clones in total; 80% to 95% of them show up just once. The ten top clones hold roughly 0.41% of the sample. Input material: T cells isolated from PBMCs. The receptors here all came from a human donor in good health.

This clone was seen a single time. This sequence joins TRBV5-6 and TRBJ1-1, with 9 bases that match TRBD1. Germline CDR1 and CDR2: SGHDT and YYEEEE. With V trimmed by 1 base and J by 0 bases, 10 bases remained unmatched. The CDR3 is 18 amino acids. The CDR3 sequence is CASSLWDREFLVNTEAFF. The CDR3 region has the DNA TGTGCCAGCAGCTTGTGGGACAGGGAATTTCTGGTGAACACTGAAGCTTTCTTT.

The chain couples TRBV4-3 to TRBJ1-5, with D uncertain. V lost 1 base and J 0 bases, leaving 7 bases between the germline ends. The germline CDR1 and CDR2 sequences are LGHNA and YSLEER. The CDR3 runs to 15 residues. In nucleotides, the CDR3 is TGCGCCAGCAGCCAAGGACTGATTAGCAATCAGCCCCAGCATTTT. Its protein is CASSQGLISNQPQHF.

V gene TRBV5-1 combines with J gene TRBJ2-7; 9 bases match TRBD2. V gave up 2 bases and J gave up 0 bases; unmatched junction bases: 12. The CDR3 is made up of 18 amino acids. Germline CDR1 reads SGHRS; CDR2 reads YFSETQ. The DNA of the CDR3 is TGCGCCAGCAGCTTAAGGCGGCTAGCGGGACCCAGCTCCTACGAGCAGTACTTC. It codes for CASSLRRLAGPSSYEQYF. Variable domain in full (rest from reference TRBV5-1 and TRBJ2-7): KAGVTQTPRYLIKTRGQQVTLSCSPISGHRSVSWYQQTPGQGLQFLFEYFSETQRNKGNFPGRFSGRQFSNSRSEMNVSTLELGDSALYLCASSLRRLAGPSSYEQYFGPGTRLTVT.

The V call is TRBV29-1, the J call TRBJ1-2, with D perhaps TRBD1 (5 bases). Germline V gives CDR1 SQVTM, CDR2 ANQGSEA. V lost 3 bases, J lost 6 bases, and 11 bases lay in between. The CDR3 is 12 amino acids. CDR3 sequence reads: CSVEAGEHGYTF. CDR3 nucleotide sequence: TGCAGCGTTGAGGCGGGGGAGCATGGCTACACCTTC.